These 15 T cell receptor beta chains share one sample of origin, sequenced in a study of vaccination and CD4 T cells after COVID-19. Treatment of the sample: roughly ten-day PBMC culture with coronavirus spike peptide pools or control peptides (ViraFEST assay). CD4+ T cells that had been cultured provided DNA sequenced with the Oncomine TCR Beta short-read assay. A single record per CDR3 protein comes from TCRdb applying MiXCR to the PCR reads. The repertoire holds roughly 9,900 distinct CDR3 sequences, with about half as singletons. Their antigens are not known. The material sequenced was CD4+ T cells from blood, cultured in vitro. The receptors come from a human donor who had recovered from COVID-19.

The rearrangement links TRBV2 to TRBJ1-5; D gene unclear. The CDR3 sequence is 15 residues long. Germline assignment: CDR1 SNHLY and CDR2 FYNNEI. V gave up 7 bases and J gave up 4 bases, with 17 bases separating them. CDR3 sequence: CASKVSPMMNQPQHF. The DNA of the CDR3 is TGTGCCAGCAAGGTTAGCCCGATGATGAATCAGCCCCAGCATTTT.

This chain connects TRBV6-1 to TRBJ2-2; 7 positions agree with TRBD1. Trimming took 7 bases from V and 4 from J; bases not matched to a gene: 9. The germline CDR1 and CDR2 sequences are MNHNS and SASEGT. The CDR3 runs to 15 residues. The CDR3 here is CASNSRDRGTGELFF. As DNA, the CDR3 is TGTGCCAGCAATAGCCGGGACAGAGGCACCGGGGAGCTGTTTTTT.

In this sample, this clonotype turned up a few times. The chain employs TRBV15 and TRBJ1-5, with 7 bases lining up with TRBD1. Germline lookup yields CDR1 LNHNV and CDR2 YYDKDF (reference sequence). The CDR3 covers 16 residues. V lost 6 bases and J lost 3; bases outside the gene matches: 11. Written as DNA, the CDR3 is TGTGCCACCAGACACGCCAGAGACAGGGCCAATCAGCCCCAGCATTTT. It is translated as CATRHARDRANQPQHF. The entire variable domain, with the rest obtained from reference TRBV15 and TRBJ1-5, is as follows: DAMVIQNPRYQVTQFGKPVTLSCSQTLNHNVMYWYQQKSSQAPKLLFHYYDKDFNNEADTPDNFQSRRPNTSFCFLDIRSPGLGDTAMYLCATRHARDRANQPQHFGDGTRLSIL.

The chain is built from TRBV6-1 and TRBJ1-2; 9 nucleotides agree with TRBD1. This CDR3 is built from 13 residues. With V trimmed by 6 bases and J by 4 bases, 3 bases remained unmatched. Germline loops: CDR1 MNHNS, CDR2 SASEGT. CDR3 region: CASRGQGFYGYTF. In DNA, the CDR3 is TGTGCCAGCAGGGGACAGGGCTTCTATGGCTACACCTTC.

The V gene is TRBV5-6, the J gene TRBJ2-7, with a tentative D call TRBD1 (6 bases). Trimming stripped 4 bases from V and 3 bases from J, with 11 bases between. CDR1 is SGHDT and CDR2 is YYEEEE in the germline V gene. The CDR3 is 13 residues long. The CDR3 DNA reads as TGTGCCAGCAGCCCCCTGGACAGCTACGAGCAGTACTTC. Residues: CASSPLDSYEQYF.

This clonotype turned up a few times. The CDR3 nucleotides are TGTGCCAGCACCCACAGGGGGTCTAATGGAAACACCATATATTTT. This translates into CASTHRGSNGNTIYF. The chain recombines TRBV6-1 with TRBJ1-3; 8 nucleotides line up with TRBD1. The germline V gene has CDR1 MNHNS and CDR2 SASEGT. V gave up 7 bases and J gave up 3 bases; unmatched junction bases: 8. CDR3 length: 15 amino acids.

A few counts support this clonotype. V is TRBV6-2 or TRBV6-3 and J is TRBJ2-4; TRBD2 matches 8 bases. Losses at the gene ends were 8 bases for V and 4 bases for J; bases not matched to a gene: 10. Germline V gene sequence: CDR1 MNHEY, CDR2 SVGEGT. The CDR3 covers 15 residues. The CDR3 reads CASGTPGGPKNIQYF. As DNA, the CDR3 is TGTGCCAGCGGGACCCCGGGGGGGCCAAAAAACATTCAGTACTTC.

This clonotype was counted between two and nine times. The junction departs from the called germline gene at one end, perhaps through a read error. The chain links TRBV6-1 to TRBJ1-2; TRBD1 aligns across 11 bases. The germline gives CDR1 MNHNS, CDR2 SASEGT. The CDR3 loop spans 15 amino acids. CDR3 loop: CASTERDRGYYGYTF. CDR3 in DNA: TGTGCCAGCACTGAACGGGACAGGGGGTACTATGGCTACACCTTC.

This chain uses TRBV5-1 with TRBJ1-2; maybe TRBD1 (5 bases). The CDR3 has 14 residues. V lost 1 base and J 6 bases, leaving 13 bases between the germline ends. The germline gives CDR1 SGHRS, CDR2 YFSETQ. This chain's CDR3 is CASSLRDGKDGYTF. CDR3 coding DNA: TGCGCCAGCAGCTTGAGGGACGGGAAGGATGGCTACACCTTC.

The J gene is TRBJ1-5, the V gene TRBV12-3 or TRBV12-4; 12 bases map to TRBD1. The CDR3 loop spans 16 amino acids. The V gene end was trimmed by 6 bases and the J gene end by 3 bases; junction bases not matched to a gene: 6. The chain's CDR3 is CASSRGTGGDNQPQHF. CDR3 nucleotides: TGTGCCAGCAGCCGCGGGACAGGGGGCGACAATCAGCCCCAGCATTTT.

The gene calls are TRBV7-8 and TRBJ2-3, with D unclear. CDR1 SGHVS and CDR2 FQNEAQ come from the germline V gene. V lost 5 bases and J lost 6, with 12 bases in between. This CDR3 is 13 amino acids long. The CDR3 coding sequence is TGTGCCAGCAGCCATTCTTCGATGGATACGCAGTATTTT. It codes for CASSHSSMDTQYF.

This clonotype appeared a few times. This chain links TRBV6-1 with TRBJ2-3; 8 bases are shared with TRBD2. CDR1 and CDR2 (germline): MNHNS, SASEGT. The CDR3 is 15 amino acids. After removal of 6 bases from V and 0 bases from J, the junction contained 5 bases not matched to a gene. This CDR3 reads CASSTRGASTDTQYF. The CDR3 coding sequence is TGTGCCAGCAGCACGCGGGGGGCCAGCACAGATACGCAGTATTTT.

DNA for the CDR3: TGCAGTGCCCTACGTTGGCGGGGGGGCACAGATACGCAGTATTTT. Its translation: CSALRWRGGTDTQYF. The chain is built from TRBV20-1 and TRBJ2-3, with 8 bases that match TRBD2. The CDR3 sequence is 15 residues long. The germline V gene encodes CDR1 DFQATT and CDR2 SNEGSKA (reference sequence). V was clipped by 6 bases and J by 1 base; unmatched bases: 9.

This clonotype was seen once. The chain uses TRBV27 and TRBJ2-3; 7 bases map to TRBD1. The CDR3 has 13 residues. V lost 10 bases and J lost 0; bases outside the gene matches: 4. CDR1 and CDR2 (germline): MNHEY, SMNVEV (reference sequence). DNA for the CDR3: TGTGCCACCTCGGGACAGAGCACAGATACGCAGTATTTT. It specifies CATSGQSTDTQYF.

The chain recombines TRBV11-2 with TRBJ1-5; D gene ambiguous. Trimming removed 11 bases from V and 3 bases from J, with 11 bases in between. The CDR3 spans 12 residues. CDR1 and CDR2 (germline): SGHAT, FQNNGV. CDR3 nucleotide sequence: TGTGCCGGCCTAAGACTCAATCAGCCCCAGCATTTT. Translated: CAGLRLNQPQHF.